This TCR beta chain originates from a study of T cells in Graves' hyperthyroidism and ophthalmopathy. Template material for amplifying TCR beta CDR3 regions consisted of RNA transcripts. The primer set for the first-round RT-PCR of the TCR CDR3 was HTBI. TCRdb fed the multiplex PCR reads into MiXCR, producing one record per CDR3 protein. The data hold 250,000 to 300,000 distinct CDR3 sequences, with 10% to 15% observed a single time. Concerning this clonotype: The antigen is unknown.

Points from the study as a whole: Peripheral blood also featured most of the thyroid clonotypes expanded above 0.001.

The study excluded patients with uncontrolled infection, other autoimmune disease, pregnancy or lactation. CDR3 size: 16 residues. Germline CDR1 MNHNS, CDR2 SASEGT. V dropped 6 bases and J dropped 6; count of bases not matched to a gene: 9. The clonotype comes from a woman aged 25-40 years with Graves' hyperthyroidism that later progressed to Graves' ophthalmopathy. Sequenced: blood. The rearrangement links TRBV6-1 to TRBJ2-1; 12 positions match TRBD2. CDR3 in DNA: TGTGCCAGCAGGCCCCTAGCGGGAGGGCCGATCAATGAGCAGTTCTTC. It yields the protein CASRPLAGGPINEQFF.